The present T cell receptor beta chain was sequenced within a study of CD8+CD57+ T cells in acquired aplastic anemia. Study summary: Mean DNA quantity obtained from sorted CD4+ and CD8+ cells was around 2.9 ug. Study-level results: Patient and control CD8+ Simpson's diversity was not significantly different.

On this clonotype itself: Its antigen is undetermined.

Germline CDR1 and CDR2: DFQATT and SNEGSKA (reference sequence). There are 11 residues in the CDR3. V lost 2 bases and J lost 8, with 6 bases in between. By flow cytometry, patients selected for sequencing had shown an expansion of CD8+CD57+ cells. Genomic DNA constituted the template upon which TCR beta VDJ and CDR3 profiling was performed. TCRdb reanalysed the reads using MiXCR and keeps one entry per CDR3 protein. The sample holds a few hundred thousand distinct CDR3 sequences, roughly 50% seen once. The TCR was taken from a human donor with aplastic anemia. Input material: sorted CD4+, CD8+, or CD8+CD57+ T cells (not recorded which) from PBMCs. The J gene is TRBJ1-4, the V gene TRBV20-1; no clear D. Here the CDR3 DNA reads TGCAGTGCTAGAACGGGAGAAAAACTGTTTTTT. It specifies CSARTGEKLFF.